Reported below is one T cell receptor beta chain. Its cognate antigen is unknown. This record comes from a study of identical twins. The germline CDR1 and CDR2 sequences are SNHLY and FYNNEI. CDR3 size: 13 residues. Trimming took 4 bases from V and 8 from J, leaving 14 bases between them. MiXCR, run by TCRdb on the 5' RACE reads, gives a single entry per CDR3 protein. The data contain 450,000 to 650,000 distinct CDR3 sequences, just under 10% of them singletons. Points from the study as a whole: Cord blood's abundant beta clonotypes had fewer insertions, unlike memory repertoires. In monozygotic twins, models underestimated the sharing of out-of-frame TCR alpha. The analysis was cross-sectional rather than longitudinal within donors. Invariant T cells like MAIT and iNKT could partly confound the zero-insertion analyses.

This sample also belongs to another study, concerning yellow fever vaccine responses in identical twins.

This chain connects TRBV2 to TRBJ1-1; D not resolved. This sequence was found in a woman aged 18-29 years in good health. The sequencing input was PBMCs. The CDR3 bases are TGTGCCAGCAGTGTCAACGTGGGATGGGAAGCTTTCTTT. It encodes CASSVNVGWEAFF.